One and the same sample provided the 28 T cell receptor beta chains below, sequenced in a study of cytotoxic CD8 clonotypes in ibrutinib-treated CLL. The assay was immunoSEQ multiplex PCR, and TCRdb's table has in-frame clones only and misses some. The sample has approximately 200,000 clones; over 60% are singletons. Material: PBMCs, obtained after 24 months of ibrutinib treatment. Every receptor here comes from a human donor with chronic lymphocytic leukemia.

The CDR3 DNA reads as TGCGCCAGCAGCCATCGAAGAGGGGGGCTTTACGAGCAGTACTTC. The encoded protein is CASSHRRGGLYEQYF. This chain uses TRBV4-3 with TRBJ2-7; D may be TRBD1 or TRBD2 (6 bases each). Trimming removed 3 bases from V and 4 bases from J, with 16 bases in between. Germline CDR1 and CDR2: LGHNA and YSLEER. The length of the CDR3 is 15 residues.

V gene TRBV29-1 combines with J gene TRBJ2-2; D is unclear. Trimming took 1 base from V and 7 from J, leaving 7 bases between them. The CDR3 contains 12 residues. Germline CDR1 SQVTM, CDR2 ANQGSEA. CDR3 in amino acids: CSVEVGHGELFF. The CDR3 nucleotides read TGCAGCGTTGAAGTAGGGCACGGGGAGCTGTTTTTT.

V and J are TRBV18 and TRBJ1-2; D is possibly TRBD1 (6 bases). Germline V gives CDR1 KGHSH, CDR2 LQKENI. The CDR3 runs 17 residues. V was clipped by 3 bases and J by 0 bases, with 17 bases between them. As DNA, the CDR3 is TGTGCCAGCTCACCGCGTACAGGGTTAGGCGCTAACTATGGCTACACCTTC. This codes for CASSPRTGLGANYGYTF.

The CDR3 region has the DNA TGTGCCAGCAGCTTAGTTCGGGCGGGAGGATTAGATACGCAGTATTTT. Encoded protein: CASSLVRAGGLDTQYF. The rearrangement links TRBV7-2 to TRBJ2-3; 8 nucleotides match TRBD2. The germline V gene has CDR1 SGHTA and CDR2 FQGNSA. The J segment lost 5 bases and the V segment lost 1 base, leaving 8 bases of the junction unmatched. This CDR3 region has 16 residues.

The V call is TRBV6-1, the J call TRBJ1-5; 9 bases are shared with TRBD1. The germline V gene has CDR1 MNHNS and CDR2 SASEGT. V dropped 2 bases and J dropped 5; count of bases not matched to a gene: 4. There are 15 residues in the CDR3. The CDR3 here is CASSEKGQGYQPQHF. In DNA form, the CDR3 reads TGTGCCAGCAGTGAAAAGGGACAGGGCTATCAGCCCCAGCATTTT.

CDR3 bases: TGTGCCAGCAGCTTCTATATTGGGACTTCCCTCTCCTACGAGCAGTACTTC. It is translated as CASSFYIGTSLSYEQYF. The V gene is TRBV5-6, the J gene TRBJ2-7; perhaps TRBD2 as D (6 bases). V lost 2 bases, J lost 0 bases, and 18 bases lay in between. The CDR3 extends over 17 amino acids. In germline, CDR1 is SGHDT, CDR2 YYEEEE.

The table lists this clone with a few counts. Other DNA variants within this sample encode the same CDR3. The J gene is TRBJ2-7, the V gene TRBV5-4, with 10 bases lining up with TRBD2. The germline V gene has CDR1 SGHNT and CDR2 YYREEE (reference sequence). CDR3 length: 14 residues. V shed 2 bases, J shed 4 bases, and the junction held 3 bases outside the gene matches. The CDR3 DNA sequence: TGTGCCAGCAGCTTAGCGGGAGGGACGTACGAGCAGTACTTC. Amino acids: CASSLAGGTYEQYF.

This chain uses TRBV6-5 with TRBJ2-5; TRBD1 agrees at 9 bases. The germline V gene encodes CDR1 MNHEY and CDR2 SVGAGI. This CDR3 comprises 15 residues. With V trimmed by 2 bases and J by 3 bases, 4 bases remained unmatched. The CDR3 is CASSYRDRVEETQYF. The DNA of the CDR3 is TGTGCCAGCAGTTACCGGGACAGGGTAGAAGAGACCCAGTACTTC.

This clone was counted between two and nine times. The CDR3 here is CASSSAGTGGFSGNQPQHF. In nucleotides, the CDR3 is TGTGCCAGCAGCAGTGCCGGGACAGGGGGATTTTCTGGCAATCAGCCCCAGCATTTT. The chain is built from TRBV11-3 and TRBJ1-5; 11 nucleotides line up with TRBD1. The CDR3 is 19 amino acids. Per germline, CDR1 SGHNT and CDR2 YENEEA. After removal of 5 bases from V and 2 bases from J, the junction contained 14 bases not matched to a gene.

The rearrangement uses TRBV4-3 and TRBJ2-3, with a tentative D call TRBD2 (5 bases). CDR1 LGHNA and CDR2 YSLEER come from the germline V gene. V was pared by 0 bases and J by 4 bases, with 11 bases between. This CDR3 spans 15 amino acids. The CDR3 coding sequence is TGCGCCAGCAGCCAAGATCAAGGAGGCGCAGATACGCAGTATTTT. Amino acids: CASSQDQGGADTQYF.

The chain couples TRBV4-3 to TRBJ2-3; 15 bases are a match to TRBD2. CDR3 length: 17 residues. J gave up 6 bases and V 1 base, and 5 bases lay outside the gene matches. Germline CDR1 LGHNA, CDR2 YSLEER. This chain's CDR3 is CASSQVLGTSGGDTQYF. CDR3 nucleotides: TGCGCCAGCAGCCAAGTTTTAGGGACTAGCGGGGGGGATACGCAGTATTTT.

This clone was detected a few times. J is TRBJ1-2 and V is TRBV18; D not certain. Trimming shortened V by 0 bases and J by 8 bases, and 7 bases separated the two germline ends. Germline loops: CDR1 KGHSH, CDR2 LQKENI. The CDR3 extends over 12 amino acids. Here the CDR3 DNA reads TGTGCCAGCTCACCACCGGAGGTAGGCTACACCTTC. Its translation is CASSPPEVGYTF. Full variable domain (outside the CDR3, taken from reference TRBV18 and TRBJ1-2): NAGVMQNPRHLVRRRGQEARLRCSPMKGHSHVYWYRQLPEEGLKFMVYLQKENIIDESGMPKERFSAEFPKEGPSILRIQQVVRGDSAAYFCASSPPEVGYTFGSGTRLTVV.

This clone was found once. The rearrangement joins TRBV30 to TRBJ2-5; 11 nucleotides agree with TRBD2. Per the germline V gene, CDR1 is GTSNPN and CDR2 is SVGIG (reference sequence). With 1 base clipped from V and 5 bases from J, the junction kept 6 bases outside the gene matches. CDR3 length: 15 amino acids. The CDR3 DNA reads TGTGCCTGGAGTGATGGACTAGCGGGTGCCGAGACCCAGTACTTC. This encodes CAWSDGLAGAETQYF.

This clone occurred once. V is TRBV4-3 and J is TRBJ2-1; TRBD1 agrees at 9 bases. The CDR3 extends over 17 amino acids. Losses at the gene ends were 0 bases for V and 9 bases for J; bases not matched to a gene: 12. The V gene's germline CDR1 is LGHNA and CDR2 YSLEER. CDR3 sequence reads: CASSQESRGTGPSEQFF. The CDR3 DNA is TGCGCCAGCAGCCAAGAGAGCCGCGGGACAGGGCCCAGTGAGCAGTTCTTC.

Only one count was recorded for this clone. The V call is TRBV4-3, the J call TRBJ2-1, with TRBD2 matching 7 bases. With V trimmed by 0 bases and J by 1 base, 9 bases remained unmatched. This CDR3 is 18 amino acids long. Germline lookup yields CDR1 LGHNA and CDR2 YSLEER. The CDR3 DNA follows: TGCGCCAGCAGCCAAGATAGGGCTAGCGGTATTTCCTACAATGAGCAGTTCTTC. Its protein product is CASSQDRASGISYNEQFF.

This sequence joins TRBV5-4 and TRBJ2-3, with 8 bases matching TRBD2. With V trimmed by 5 bases and J by 6 bases, 5 bases remained unmatched. Germline CDR1 reads SGHNT; CDR2 reads YYREEE (reference sequence). The CDR3 extends over 13 amino acids. CDR3 sequence (DNA): TGTGCCAGCAGAGGGACTAGTGAGGATACGCAGTATTTT. It encodes CASRGTSEDTQYF. Using reference TRBV5-4 and TRBJ2-3 for the parts outside the CDR3, the full variable domain is ETGVTQSPTHLIKTRGQQVTLRCSSQSGHNTVSWYQQALGQGPQFIFQYYREEENGRGNFPPRFSGLQFPNYSSELNVNALELDDSALYLCASRGTSEDTQYFGPGTRLTVL.

This clone was seen a handful of times. The genes are TRBV29-1 and TRBJ1-2, with 9 bases matching TRBD1. The trim removed 6 bases at V and 7 bases at J, leaving 9 bases unmatched. The CDR3 covers 13 residues. Germline CDR1 and CDR2: SQVTM and ANQGSEA. The CDR3 DNA follows: TGCAGCGTGGGCCAACAGGGGGCCATTGGCTACACCTTC. It translates to CSVGQQGAIGYTF.

The chain is built from TRBV4-1 and TRBJ1-4; D ambiguous. This CDR3 is built from 17 residues. Trimming stripped 0 bases from V and 7 bases from J, with 18 bases between. The V gene's germline CDR1 is MGHRA and CDR2 YSYEKL. The CDR3 here is CASSQDWVVGLVEKLFF. CDR3 coding DNA: TGCGCCAGCAGCCAAGATTGGGTGGTGGGGTTAGTTGAAAAACTGTTTTTT.

V gene TRBV4-3 combines with J gene TRBJ1-2; D uncertain. The CDR3 consists of 14 residues. The ends were cut back, 1 base at V and 7 bases at J, with 13 bases in the middle. Per the germline V gene, CDR1 is LGHNA and CDR2 is YSLEER. CDR3 bases: TGCGCCAGCAGCCAAGGGAGCCCACCAGGTGGCTACACCTTC. Its protein product is CASSQGSPPGGYTF.

This clone was counted once. This chain links TRBV30 with TRBJ2-3; perhaps TRBD1 as D (5 bases). The CDR3 is made up of 14 amino acids. CDR1 and CDR2 from the germline V gene are GTSNPN and SVGIG (reference sequence). V lost 0 bases and J 6 bases, leaving 13 bases between the germline ends. For the CDR3, the DNA is TGTGCCTGGAGTGTAAGGCAGGGTGCGGATACGCAGTATTTT. Translating it yields CAWSVRQGADTQYF.

V gene TRBV5-6 combines with J gene TRBJ2-7, with TRBD2 identical over 11 bases. Trimming at V came to 4 bases and at J to 2 bases, leaving 8 bases not matched to a gene. CDR1 SGHDT and CDR2 YYEEEE come from the germline V gene. The CDR3 totals 16 residues. The CDR3 sequence is CASSVLGLAAPYEQYF. The CDR3 region has the DNA TGTGCCAGCAGCGTCCTGGGACTAGCGGCCCCCTACGAGCAGTACTTC.

The chain recombines TRBV7-9 with TRBJ2-3, with D tentatively TRBD2 (6 bases). Per the germline V gene, CDR1 is SEHNR and CDR2 is FQNEAQ (reference sequence). The CDR3 consists of 17 residues. V was trimmed by 7 bases and J by 2 bases, leaving 22 bases between them. This chain's CDR3 is CASTPFKLARPTDTQYF. Written as DNA, the CDR3 is TGTGCCAGCACCCCGTTTAAACTAGCTAGGCCCACAGATACGCAGTATTTT.

The chain uses TRBV11-3 and TRBJ2-1; possibly TRBD1 for D (6 bases). The CDR3 contains 13 residues. CDR1 is SGHNT, CDR2 YENEEA, per germline. Trimming took off 1 base at V and 7 bases at J, with 8 bases between the two ends. The CDR3 loop is CASSLGGPNEQFF. The CDR3 DNA reads as TGTGCCAGCAGCTTAGGGGGGCCTAATGAGCAGTTCTTC.

This chain uses TRBV4-1 with TRBJ2-1; D gene uncertain. V was clipped by 4 bases and J by 7 bases, with 14 bases between them. The germline CDR1 and CDR2 sequences are MGHRA and YSYEKL. This CDR3 is 14 amino acids long. In DNA form, the CDR3 reads TGCGCCAGCAGCCCTCGCTGGGGATTGAATGAGCAGTTCTTC. Protein: CASSPRWGLNEQFF.

The V and J genes are TRBV18 and TRBJ2-1; maybe TRBD1 (5 bases). Germline CDR1 reads KGHSH; CDR2 reads LQKENI. V was trimmed by 2 bases and J by 7 bases, leaving 15 bases between them. The CDR3 is 15 residues long. This chain's CDR3 is CASSPDLSGLNEQFF. CDR3 bases: TGTGCCAGCTCACCAGATTTGTCAGGGCTAAATGAGCAGTTCTTC.

A few counts support this clone. The chain has TRBV13 and TRBJ2-7; D is undetermined. The CDR3 runs to 15 residues. The ends were cut back, 5 bases at V and 3 bases at J, with 17 bases in the middle. Germline V CDR1 and CDR2: PRHDT, FYEKMQ (reference sequence). This chain's CDR3 is CASSAPWSLGYEQYF. The CDR3 region has the DNA TGTGCCAGCAGCGCCCCCTGGTCGTTGGGCTACGAGCAGTACTTC.

This clone was seen more than once but under ten times. V usage is TRBV14 and J usage is TRBJ2-3; D is unresolved. The CDR3 consists of 12 residues. Trimming stripped 1 base from V and 5 bases from J, with 4 bases between. The germline V gene has CDR1 SGHDN and CDR2 FVKESK. As DNA, the CDR3 is TGTGCCAGCAGCCAAGGAATAGATACGCAGTATTTT. It codes for CASSQGIDTQYF.

This rearrangement joins TRBV9 to TRBJ1-2, with a possible D match to TRBD1 (5 bases). In germline, CDR1 is SGDLS, CDR2 YYNGEE. This CDR3 has 14 residues. V was cut by 0 bases and J by 6 bases, with 12 bases left in between. CDR3 in amino acids: CASSVAGTLDGYTF. The CDR3 DNA reads TGTGCCAGCAGCGTAGCTGGGACTCTTGATGGCTACACCTTC.